Listed below are T cell receptor beta chains from one sample, sequenced in a study of T-cell memory formation after mild COVID-19. TCRdb itself ran the 5' RACE reads through MiXCR, one entry per CDR3 protein. Of 350,000 to 400,000 distinct CDR3 sequences in the sample, approximately 15% were seen once. The sample taken for sequencing was PBMCs or a T cell subset sorted from them (not recorded which). Receptor source: a man aged 18 to 30 who had mild COVID-19 (a few samples of this study predate the infection). Cell type and time point are not known. Each CDR3 is given with its conserved first and last residue. A D gene is named only where the DNA matches it firmly. Size is omitted from some rows. Given values are once, few, many or a class for expanded clones.

clone size: -; V gene: TRBV18; J gene: TRBJ1-1; D gene: -; CDR3 protein: CASSPDALGNTEAFF; CDR3 DNA: TGTGCCAGCTCACCGGACGCCTTGGGGAACACTGAAGCTTTCTTT
clone size: once; V gene: TRBV19; J gene: TRBJ2-1; D gene: TRBD1; CDR3 protein: CASTYTGVNEQFF; CDR3 DNA: TGTGCCAGTACCTATACAGGGGTGAATGAGCAGTTCTTC
clone size: few; V gene: TRBV7-2; J gene: TRBJ2-1; D gene: TRBD2; CDR3 protein: CASSWGLAGVNEQFF; CDR3 DNA: TGTGCCAGCAGCTGGGGACTAGCGGGGGTCAATGAGCAGTTCTTC
clone size: -; V gene: TRBV3-1; J gene: TRBJ2-7; D gene: -; CDR3 protein: CASSPTRAQEQYF; CDR3 DNA: TGTGCCAGCAGCCCGACGCGGGCCCAGGAGCAGTACTTC
clone size: many; V gene: TRBV4-2; J gene: TRBJ2-7; D gene: TRBD2; CDR3 protein: CASSQGSGTYEQYF; CDR3 DNA: TGTGCCAGCAGCCAAGGTAGCGGGACCTACGAGCAGTACTTC
clone size: -; V gene: TRBV7-2; J gene: TRBJ1-2; D gene: -; CDR3 protein: CASSLDGGQVSFRGYTF; CDR3 DNA: TGTGCCAGCAGCTTAGACGGGGGCCAGGTTTCGTTCAGGGGCTACACCTTC
clone size: few; V gene: TRBV7-3; J gene: TRBJ2-1; D gene: -; CDR3 protein: CASSWTPLAEQFF; CDR3 DNA: TGTGCCAGCAGCTGGACCCCCCTCGCTGAGCAGTTCTTC
clone size: -; V gene: TRBV20-1; J gene: TRBJ1-2; D gene: -; CDR3 protein: CSARTGSNYGYTF; CDR3 DNA: TGCAGTGCAAGAACAGGGAGTAACTATGGCTACACCTTC
clone size: many; V gene: TRBV6-2/TRBV6-3; J gene: TRBJ2-1; D gene: -; CDR3 protein: CASSTTDWRLYNEQFF; CDR3 DNA: TGTGCCAGCAGTACAACCGACTGGCGGTTGTACAATGAGCAGTTCTTC
clone size: -; V gene: TRBV4-3; J gene: TRBJ1-1; D gene: TRBD1; CDR3 protein: CASSHKTGWSEAFF; CDR3 DNA: TGCGCCAGCAGCCACAAGACAGGGTGGTCTGAAGCTTTCTTT
clone size: -; V gene: TRBV5-6; J gene: TRBJ1-6; D gene: TRBD1; CDR3 protein: CASSLAGTEIFSPLHF; CDR3 DNA: TGTGCCAGCAGCTTGGCCGGGACAGAGATTTTTTCACCCCTCCACTTT
clone size: -; V gene: TRBV4-2; J gene: TRBJ1-1; D gene: -; CDR3 protein: CASSQGAGAGENTEAFF; CDR3 DNA: TGTGCCAGCAGCCAAGGGGCGGGCGCAGGGGAGAACACTGAAGCTTTCTTT
clone size: -; V gene: TRBV3-1; J gene: TRBJ2-1; D gene: TRBD2; CDR3 protein: CASSQDGKAGDNEQFF; CDR3 DNA: TGTGCCAGCAGCCAAGATGGAAAAGCGGGAGACAATGAGCAGTTCTTC
clone size: many; V gene: TRBV15; J gene: TRBJ1-3; D gene: -; CDR3 protein: CATSTGGGRRGNTIYF; CDR3 DNA: TGTGCCACCAGCACGGGTGGGGGGCGCCGAGGAAACACCATATATTTT
clone size: -; V gene: TRBV7-8; J gene: TRBJ2-7; D gene: -; CDR3 protein: CASSLALSGGQYF; CDR3 DNA: TGTGCCAGCAGCTTAGCTCTCTCTGGCGGGCAGTACTTC
clone size: few; V gene: TRBV7-9; J gene: TRBJ1-1; D gene: -; CDR3 protein: CASSSAFSGNTEAFF; CDR3 DNA: TGTGCCAGCAGCTCGGCCTTCAGCGGGAACACTGAAGCTTTCTTT
clone size: many; V gene: TRBV2; J gene: TRBJ2-1; D gene: TRBD2; CDR3 protein: CASSAGLANYNEQFF; CDR3 DNA: TGTGCCAGCAGCGCGGGACTAGCGAACTACAATGAGCAGTTCTTC
clone size: -; V gene: TRBV7-9; J gene: TRBJ2-5; D gene: -; CDR3 protein: CASSLGGWRETQYF; CDR3 DNA: TGTGCCAGCAGCTTAGGAGGTTGGAGGGAGACCCAGTACTTC
clone size: -; V gene: TRBV5-1; J gene: TRBJ2-2; D gene: TRBD2; CDR3 protein: CASSVRLAGVNGELFF; CDR3 DNA: TGCGCCAGCAGCGTGAGACTAGCGGGGGTGAACGGGGAGCTGTTTTTT
clone size: -; V gene: TRBV2; J gene: TRBJ2-7; D gene: -; CDR3 protein: CASSWVPSYEQYF; CDR3 DNA: TGTGCCAGCAGTTGGGTCCCCTCCTACGAGCAGTACTTC
clone size: -; V gene: TRBV4-3; J gene: TRBJ2-3; D gene: -; CDR3 protein: CASSPRHGTDTQYF; CDR3 DNA: TGCGCCAGCAGCCCCCGGCACGGCACAGATACGCAGTATTTT
clone size: -; V gene: TRBV6-1; J gene: TRBJ1-2; D gene: TRBD1; CDR3 protein: CASSVGTGNYGYTF; CDR3 DNA: TGTGCCAGCAGTGTTGGGACAGGGAACTATGGCTACACCTTC
clone size: -; V gene: TRBV20-1; J gene: TRBJ1-2; D gene: TRBD1; CDR3 protein: CSARDRQGGYGYTF; CDR3 DNA: TGCAGTGCTAGAGATCGGCAGGGGGGCTATGGCTACACCTTC
clone size: many; V gene: TRBV2; J gene: TRBJ1-1; D gene: -; CDR3 protein: CASSVGTEAFF; CDR3 DNA: TGTGCCAGCAGTGTTGGGACTGAAGCTTTCTTT
clone size: -; V gene: TRBV4-1; J gene: TRBJ1-1; D gene: TRBD1; CDR3 protein: CASSHGTASGPNTEAFF; CDR3 DNA: TGCGCCAGCAGCCATGGGACAGCAAGCGGACCGAACACTGAAGCTTTCTTT
clone size: -; V gene: TRBV28; J gene: TRBJ1-5; D gene: -; CDR3 protein: CASTRVRGLNQPQHF; CDR3 DNA: TGTGCCAGCACTCGAGTTCGGGGCCTCAATCAGCCCCAGCATTTT
clone size: -; V gene: TRBV7-9; J gene: TRBJ2-7; D gene: TRBD1; CDR3 protein: CASSLTTGVSYEQYF; CDR3 DNA: TGTGCCAGCAGTTTGACGACAGGGGTCTCCTACGAGCAGTACTTC
clone size: -; V gene: TRBV24-1; J gene: TRBJ2-3; D gene: TRBD1; CDR3 protein: CATSDATGEWRTDTQYF; CDR3 DNA: TGTGCCACCAGTGATGCCACAGGGGAATGGAGAACAGATACGCAGTATTTT